The 32 T cell receptor beta chains in this list originate from one sample, sequenced in a study of control samples from healthy donors and cancer patients. TCRdb's table, derived via immunoSEQ multiplex PCR, lists solely in-frame clones and lacks some. The table records 85,000 to 110,000 clones, roughly 90% of them present only once. The sample taken for sequencing was PBMCs. The receptors originated from a man aged 60-69 years with lung cancer.

V gene TRBV27 combines with J gene TRBJ2-7; D gene ambiguous. Germline CDR1 reads MNHEY; CDR2 reads SMNVEV (reference sequence). This CDR3 region has 13 residues. V was cut by 1 base and J by 6 bases, with 10 bases left in between. Written as DNA, the CDR3 is TGTGCCAGCAGTTTATATAAAGGTAGCGAGCAGTACGTC. Translating gives CASSLYKGSEQYV.

On this clone itself: Other DNA sequences in this sample translate to the same CDR3. V and J are TRBV3-1 (or the pseudogene TRBV3-2) and TRBJ1-5, with TRBD1 identical over 9 bases. Germline lookup yields CDR1 LGHDT and CDR2 YNNKEL (reference sequence). After removal of 3 bases from V and 4 bases from J, the junction contained 1 base not matched to a gene. The CDR3 contains 14 residues. CDR3 in amino acids: CASSQGQGNQPQHF. CDR3 nucleotides: TGTGCCAGCAGCCAGGGACAGGGAAATCAGCCCCAGCATTTT.

This clone was recorded a few times. The V and J genes are TRBV5-1 and TRBJ1-1; D is ambiguous. From germline, CDR1 is SGHRS and CDR2 YFSETQ. The CDR3 length is 11 residues. V was trimmed by 0 bases and J by 7 bases, leaving 4 bases between them. The CDR3: CASSLGGEAFF. The CDR3, as DNA: TGCGCCAGCAGCTTGGGGGGTGAAGCTTTCTTT. The whole variable domain, remainder taken from reference TRBV5-1 and TRBJ1-1, is KAGVTQTPRYLIKTRGQQVTLSCSPISGHRSVSWYQQTPGQGLQFLFEYFSETQRNKGNFPGRFSGRQFSNSRSEMNVSTLELGDSALYLCASSLGGEAFFGQGTRLTVV.

The chain combines TRBV2 with TRBJ1-1; TRBD1 matches at 12 bases. Germline lookup yields CDR1 SNHLY and CDR2 FYNNEI. Trimming at V came to 6 bases and at J to 3 bases, leaving 2 bases not matched to a gene. The CDR3 loop spans 14 amino acids. The CDR3 DNA reads TGTGCCAGCAGGGGGACAGGGGGCGACACTGAAGCTTTCTTT. Amino acids: CASRGTGGDTEAFF.

The genes are TRBV7-3 and TRBJ2-1; TRBD2 is a possible D gene (5 bases). The V end was cut by 5 bases, the J end by 10 bases, with 24 bases between. Germline V gives CDR1 SGHTA, CDR2 FQGTGA. There are 16 residues in the CDR3. The CDR3 coding sequence is TGTGCCAGCAGCCCGGGGAGTAACCTGCTAGGGAACGAGCAGTTCTTC. This translates into CASSPGSNLLGNEQFF.

The chain couples TRBV2 to TRBJ2-7; the D gene is possibly TRBD1 (5 bases). Between the trimmed V and J ends, which lost 3 bases and 2 bases, there was a span of 14 bases. The V gene's germline CDR1 is SNHLY and CDR2 FYNNEI. The CDR3 sequence is 15 residues long. Here the CDR3 DNA reads TGTGCCAGCAGTGAGAAAGGACACGATACCTACGAGCAGTACTTC. The encoded protein is CASSEKGHDTYEQYF.

This clone appeared a few times. An end of the junction does not agree with germline; a read error may underlie this. V is TRBV6-5 and J is TRBJ1-1; D perhaps matches TRBD1 (6 bases). The CDR3 covers 14 residues. Germline V gene lookup returns CDR1 MNHEY and CDR2 SVGAGI. CDR3 loop: CASRRTAVKTEAFF. CDR3 in DNA: TGTGCCAGCAGAAGGACAGCCGTGAAGACTGAAGCTTTCTTT.

The chain has TRBV24-1 and TRBJ1-2; TRBD1 might be the D (6 bases). The germline CDR1 and CDR2 sequences are KGHDR and SFDVKD. CDR3 length: 18 amino acids. Trimming shortened V by 2 bases and J by 0 bases, and 18 bases separated the two germline ends. The CDR3 DNA sequence: TGTGCCACCAGTGATTCCGCGGGGGCCAACCCCTCTAACTATGGCTACACCTTC. It encodes CATSDSAGANPSNYGYTF.

This clone was counted a single time. This chain connects TRBV5-1 to TRBJ2-1; 10 nucleotides agree with TRBD2. CDR3 length: 14 amino acids. The V and J ends lost 4 bases and 4 bases, in that order; junction bases with no gene match: 2. Germline V gene data show CDR1 as SGHRS and CDR2 as YFSETQ. This CDR3 is CASSPGLAYNEQFF. In DNA, the CDR3 is TGCGCCAGCAGCCCGGGACTAGCGTACAATGAGCAGTTCTTC.

The rearrangement uses TRBV3-1 (or the pseudogene TRBV3-2) and TRBJ1-2, with a tentative D call TRBD1 (5 bases). The V gene lost 4 bases and the J gene lost 8 bases, with 26 bases spanning the gap. Germline V gene data show CDR1 as LGHDT and CDR2 as YNNKEL (reference sequence). The CDR3 is made up of 17 amino acids. In nucleotides, the CDR3 is TGTGCCAGCAGCCTCGCGGGCCACGGGGCTGGTCCTGGGGGCTACACCTTC. It yields the protein CASSLAGHGAGPGGYTF.

The V and J genes are TRBV19 and TRBJ2-1; 10 bases agree with TRBD2. The CDR3 runs to 16 residues. V gave up 5 bases and J gave up 2 bases; unmatched junction bases: 6. CDR1 is LNHDA, CDR2 SQIVND, per germline (reference sequence). This CDR3 reads CASSQERGGTYNEQFF. As DNA, the CDR3 is TGTGCCAGTAGTCAGGAGCGGGGGGGAACCTACAATGAGCAGTTCTTC.

The gene calls are TRBV2 and TRBJ2-1, with 8 bases fitting TRBD2. Germline CDR1 reads SNHLY; CDR2 reads FYNNEI. The CDR3 extends over 14 amino acids. Trimming cost V 8 bases and J 3 bases; bases outside gene matches: 6. CDR3: CASYERGFYNEQFF. For the CDR3, the DNA is TGTGCCAGCTATGAGCGGGGGTTCTACAATGAGCAGTTCTTC.

This rearrangement joins TRBV30 to TRBJ2-2, with 9 bases matching TRBD1. Germline CDR1 is GTSNPN and CDR2 is SVGIG (reference sequence). The CDR3 has 17 residues. The V and J ends lost 8 bases and 3 bases, in that order; junction bases with no gene match: 16. This CDR3 is CAQRQGEIITDTGELFF. The CDR3 DNA reads TGTGCCCAACGACAGGGGGAAATAATTACAGACACCGGGGAGCTGTTTTTT.

The V call is TRBV7-3, the J call TRBJ2-1; no reliable D call. CDR3 size: 13 residues. From germline, CDR1 is SGHTA and CDR2 FQGTGA. V was cut by 0 bases and J by 7 bases, with 7 bases left in between. As DNA, the CDR3 is TGTGCCAGCAGCTTAACCAACGAAAATGAGCAGTTCTTC. Its translation: CASSLTNENEQFF. Full variable domain (rest looked up from reference TRBV7-3 and TRBJ2-1): GAGVSQTPSNKVTEKGKYVELRCDPISGHTALYWYRQSLGQGPEFLIYFQGTGAADDSGLPNDRFFAVRPEGSVSTLKIQRTERGDSAVYLCASSLTNENEQFFGPGTRLTVL.

DNA of the CDR3: TGTGCCAGCAGTTTAGATGACAGGTACGAGCAGTACGTC. Translation: CASSLDDRYEQYV. The rearrangement joins TRBV12-3 or TRBV12-4 to TRBJ2-7; D possibly corresponds to TRBD1 (6 bases). V gave up 1 base and J gave up 4 bases, with 8 bases separating them. CDR3 length: 13 residues.

The chain links TRBV7-9 to TRBJ2-3, with D hard to call. Germline V gives CDR1 SEHNR, CDR2 FQNEAQ (reference sequence). The CDR3 is 14 residues long. Deletions cut 0 bases from V and 2 bases from J, with 6 bases between. DNA of the CDR3: TGTGCCAGCAGCTTAGCGGCTTACACAGATACGCAGTATTTT. Translation gives CASSLAAYTDTQYF. Looking up the rest from reference TRBV7-9 and TRBJ2-3 gives the full variable domain: DTGVSQNPRHKITKRGQNVTFRCDPISEHNRLYWYRQTLGQGPEFLTYFQNEAQLEKSRLLSDRFSAERPKGSFSTLEIQRTEQGDSAMYLCASSLAAYTDTQYFGPGTRLTVL.

The chain has TRBV6-2 or TRBV6-3 and TRBJ2-5, with 7 bases aligning to TRBD1. V dropped 5 bases and J dropped 3; count of bases not matched to a gene: 12. The length of the CDR3 is 16 residues. The germline V gene has CDR1 MNHEY and CDR2 SVGEGT. As DNA, the CDR3 is TGTGCCAGCAGTACGTCACGACAGGGTTTAGAAGAGACCCAGTACTTC. Its protein is CASSTSRQGLEETQYF.

The rearrangement uses TRBV30 and TRBJ1-6; 8 bases map to TRBD1. The CDR3 runs to 14 residues. Germline V gene lookup returns CDR1 GTSNPN and CDR2 SVGIG (reference sequence). V lost 3 bases, J lost 7 bases, and 5 bases stayed unmatched. In DNA, the CDR3 is TGTGCCTGGAGAGCTCCAGGGGGCAATTCACCCCTCCACTTT. It codes for CAWRAPGGNSPLHF.

This chain connects TRBV7-6 to TRBJ2-5, with a possible D match to TRBD2 (7 bases). Trimming took off 0 bases at V and 5 bases at J, with 16 bases between the two ends. Germline V gives CDR1 SGHVS, CDR2 FNYEAQ. The CDR3 runs to 16 residues. The CDR3 loop reads CASSLAPGGGSETQYF. CDR3 DNA: TGTGCCAGCAGCTTAGCTCCGGGGGGCGGGAGTGAGACCCAGTACTTC. Together with reference TRBV7-6 and TRBJ2-5, the CDR3 gives the full variable domain: GAGVSQSPRYKVTKRGQDVALRCDPISGHVSLYWYRQALGQGPEFLTYFNYEAQQDKSGLPNDRFSAERPEGSISTLTIQRTEQRDSAMYRCASSLAPGGGSETQYFGPGTRLLVL.

The gene calls are TRBV5-4 and TRBJ2-7, with 8 nucleotides matching TRBD1. V shed 3 bases, J shed 1 base, and the junction held 3 bases outside the gene matches. Per germline, CDR1 SGHNT and CDR2 YYREEE (reference sequence). This CDR3 has 14 amino acids. The CDR3 loop reads CASSSRTGSYEQYV. CDR3 nucleotides: TGTGCCAGCAGCTCAAGGACAGGGTCCTACGAGCAGTACGTC.

V is TRBV5-1 and J is TRBJ2-2; 7 bases are a match to TRBD2. Germline-derived CDR1 and CDR2 are SGHRS and YFSETQ. After removal of 4 bases from V and 6 bases from J, the junction contained 3 bases not matched to a gene. The CDR3 contains 13 residues. CDR3 loop: CASSRDYSGELFF. The CDR3 DNA sequence: TGCGCCAGCAGCCGGGACTACTCCGGGGAGCTGTTTTTT.

The chain couples TRBV7-6 to TRBJ2-2; D may be TRBD1 (7 bases). Germline V gene data show CDR1 as SGHVS and CDR2 as FNYEAQ. V lost 9 bases and J lost 6, with 17 bases in between. There are 14 residues in the CDR3. The CDR3 sequence is CASGDQGEAGELFF. For the CDR3, the DNA is TGTGCCAGTGGTGACCAGGGGGAGGCCGGGGAGCTGTTTTTT.

The gene calls are TRBV7-8 and TRBJ1-5; D is unresolved. Germline V gene sequence: CDR1 SGHVS, CDR2 FQNEAQ. Deletions cut 5 bases from V and 2 bases from J, with 13 bases between. This CDR3 comprises 15 residues. Here the CDR3 reads CASSQRSGGNQPQHF. The CDR3 nucleotides read TGTGCCAGCAGCCAAAGAAGCGGGGGCAATCAGCCCCAGCATTTT. The full variable domain, in which reference TRBV7-8 and TRBJ1-5 provide the parts outside the CDR3, is GAGVSQSPRYKVAKRGQDVALRCDPISGHVSLFWYQQALGQGPEFLTYFQNEAQLDKSGLPSDRFFAERPEGSVSTLKIQRTQQEDSAVYLCASSQRSGGNQPQHFGDGTRLSIL.

The V call is TRBV21-1, the J call TRBJ2-7; no check of the table's D call, TRBD1, against the DNA was made. TRBV21-1 is labeled a pseudogene. This CDR3 has 15 amino acids. DNA of the CDR3: TGTGCCAGCAGAGAAGACAGGGGGTCCTCCTACGAGCAGTACGTC. Translated: CASREDRGSSYEQYV.

The chain employs TRBV9 and TRBJ2-1, with 12 bases identical to TRBD2. From germline, CDR1 is SGDLS and CDR2 YYNGEE. V was pared by 0 bases and J by 4 bases, with 2 bases of the junction left unmatched. This CDR3 has 16 amino acids. The CDR3 DNA follows: TGTGCCAGCAGCGTAGCCGGGACTAGCGGGTACAATGAGCAGTTCTTC. Its translation is CASSVAGTSGYNEQFF.

This chain connects TRBV4-1 to TRBJ1-1; D unclear. The CDR3 runs 14 residues. In germline, CDR1 is MGHRA, CDR2 YSYEKL. With 0 bases removed from V and 10 bases from J, the gap between germline ends came to 15 bases. Written as DNA, the CDR3 is TGCGCCAGCAGCCAAGAATTAACGGTTAAGGTAGCTTTCTTT. Its translation: CASSQELTVKVAFF.

This clone has just one count. The chain recombines TRBV7-2 with TRBJ1-2, with unresolved D. V lost 2 bases and J 5 bases, leaving 12 bases between the germline ends. Germline V gene sequence: CDR1 SGHTA, CDR2 FQGNSA. The CDR3 runs to 14 residues. This CDR3 is CASSLRQLGYGYTF. The CDR3 nucleotides are TGTGCCAGCAGCTTACGCCAGCTGGGATATGGCTACACCTTC.

The chain carries TRBV5-5 and TRBJ2-3, with no clear D. This CDR3 is 15 amino acids long. Germline CDR1 reads SGHKS; CDR2 reads YYEKEE (reference sequence). The ends were cut back, 6 bases at V and 0 bases at J, with 14 bases in the middle. CDR3 sequence: CASIQLITSTDTQYF. The DNA of the CDR3 is TGTGCCAGCATCCAGCTGATCACTAGCACAGATACGCAGTATTTT.

The CDR3 coding sequence is TGTGCCAGCAGTTTCGGACAGGGCCCCTACACCTTC. It codes for CASSFGQGPYTF. The V call is TRBV6-5, the J call TRBJ1-2; TRBD1 matches at 8 bases. V was pared by 4 bases and J by 10 bases, with 5 bases of the junction left unmatched. The CDR3 has 12 amino acids. Germline CDR1 reads MNHEY; CDR2 reads SVGAGI.

This clone was counted once. The chain has TRBV12-3 or TRBV12-4 and TRBJ1-6; no clear D. The length of the CDR3 is 12 residues. Trimming took 2 bases from V and 10 from J, leaving 6 bases between them. The CDR3: CASSLLNSPLHF. CDR3 nucleotide sequence: TGTGCCAGCAGTTTACTCAACTCACCCCTCCACTTT.

The CDR3 loop reads CASKPGQGFYGYTF. The CDR3 DNA reads as TGTGCCAGCAAACCGGGACAGGGGTTTTACGGCTACACCTTC. This chain joins TRBV6-5 and TRBJ1-2, with 10 bases fitting TRBD1. Per the germline V gene, CDR1 is MNHEY and CDR2 is SVGAGI. Losses at the gene ends were 7 bases for V and 8 bases for J; bases not matched to a gene: 10. CDR3 size: 14 residues.

This chain joins TRBV12-3 or TRBV12-4 and TRBJ2-1, with D unclear. The CDR3 has 11 amino acids. V was cut by 3 bases and J by 5 bases, with 2 bases left in between. As DNA, the CDR3 is TGTGCCAGCAGTTTGGACAATGAGCAGTTCTTC. Translated: CASSLDNEQFF.